This entry is about one TCR beta chain. The antigen it recognizes is unknown. No base quality information exists; no much larger clone differs at one position. The data derive from a study of OX40 agonist ivuxolimab in advanced cancers. About the study as a whole: Ivuxolimab was a fully human IgG2 agonistic monoclonal antibody targeting the costimulatory receptor OX40 (CD134). Among the approximately 54 dose-escalation patients, about 19 had hepatocellular carcinoma, 15 or so melanoma, 9 renal cell carcinoma and 9 head and neck cancer. The paper reports the monotherapy dose-escalation portion (N ≈ 50 patients) of the phase I ivuxolimab trial. The point of sequencing TCRbeta in the periphery was to test whether ivuxolimab changed TCR sequence diversity and drove clonal T-cell expansion. Partial responses occurred in three dose-escalation patients, of whom one had hepatocellular carcinoma and two had cutaneous melanoma. Patients were allowed to have had prior anti-PD-1, anti-PD-L1 or anti-CTLA-4 therapy, and about 40% of the dose-escalation patients had been treated with checkpoint inhibitors. A male proportion of under 85% and a mean age of approximately 60 years, ranging from about 23 to 90, were recorded for the dose-escalation cohort. Intravenous ivuxolimab was administered to patients every 2 weeks at six dose levels: 0.01, 0.1, 0.3, 1.5, 3 and 10 mg/kg. Study-level results and caveats: The antigen specificity of the clonally expanded peripheral T cells was not determined. At doses from 0.1 to 3.0 mg/kg, clonal expansion was seen in both CD4+ and CD8+ blood T cells between baseline and week 6. After ivuxolimab, CD8+ T cells had more expanded clones than CD4+ T cells on average. Low levels of normalized T-cell clonal expansion were also seen in some patients who did not respond. Partial responders in the 0.1-3.0 mg/kg groups had among the lowest normalized peripheral clonal expansion, especially among CD8+ T cells.

Based on the germline V gene (reference sequence), the CDR1 and CDR2 sequences are SEHNR and FQNEAQ. Between the V and J ends, shortened by 3 bases and 8 bases respectively, the junction contains 17 bases. Spanning cysteine to phenylalanine, the CDR3 consists of 16 amino acids. The sequence is cut down to CDR3 DNA, 48 bases in frame from base 1. The trial excluded patients who had a history of autoimmune disease or who were on systemic immunosuppression. In every dose cohort, peripheral blood was drawn for TCR sequencing at baseline, cycle 4 day 1, and cycle 7 day 1. Samples were obtained from an open-label, multicenter, first-in-human phase I dose-escalation trial of ivuxolimab. Adults with locally advanced or metastatic melanoma, renal cell carcinoma, hepatocellular carcinoma or head and neck squamous cell carcinoma were enrolled in the trial. CD4+ and CD8+ T cells were sorted separately from peripheral blood before TCR sequencing.

To sequence the TCRbeta CDR3 region, genomic DNA was isolated from the sorted cells. The immunoSEQ Assay was used to sequence the TCRbeta CDR3 regions. The table comes from immuneACCESS by way of TCRdb, which keeps in-frame sequences with V and J called. Part of the clones is missing from these tables; in studies checked, under half for an unresolved V gene and the rest for unknown reasons. The sample table lists about 37,000 clones, approximately 84% of them with a count of one. The ten largest clones represent 15% to 20% of the sample. Specimen: CD4+ or CD8+ T cells sorted from blood, collected in a trial of the OX40 agonist ivuxolimab. Rearrangement joined TRBV7-9 to TRBJ1-6, with TRBD1 tentatively as D gene (5 bases match). The clonotype originates from an adult with an advanced solid tumor such as melanoma, head and neck, liver or kidney cancer. This receptor has the CDR3 CASSLAQGFGDSPLHF. The DNA reads as follows: TGTGCCAGCAGCTTGGCTCAGGGCTTTGGGGATTCACCCCTCCACTTT.